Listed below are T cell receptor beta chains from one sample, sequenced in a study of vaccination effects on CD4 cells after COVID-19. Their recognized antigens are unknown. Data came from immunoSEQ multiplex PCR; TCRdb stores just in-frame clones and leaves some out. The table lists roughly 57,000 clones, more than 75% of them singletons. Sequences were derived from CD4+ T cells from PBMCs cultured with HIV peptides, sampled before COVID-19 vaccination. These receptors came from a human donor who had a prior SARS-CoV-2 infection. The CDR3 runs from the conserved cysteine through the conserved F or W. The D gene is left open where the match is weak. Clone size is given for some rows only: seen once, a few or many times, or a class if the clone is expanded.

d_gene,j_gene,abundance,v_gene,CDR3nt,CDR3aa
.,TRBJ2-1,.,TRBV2,TGTGCCAGCAGTGAATATAATGAGCAGTTCTTC,CASSEYNEQFF
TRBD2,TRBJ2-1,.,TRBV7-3,TGTGCCAGCAGCCCACTAGCGGGGGGGCCGGGAGAGCAGTTCTTC,CASSPLAGGPGEQFF
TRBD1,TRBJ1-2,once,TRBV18,TGTGCCAGCTCTACAGGGGGCGTTGACTATGGCTACACCTTC,CASSTGGVDYGYTF
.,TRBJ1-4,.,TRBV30,TGTGCCTGGAGTTCCTTGGAAAAACTGTTTTTT,CAWSSLEKLFF
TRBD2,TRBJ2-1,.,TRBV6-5,TGTGCCAGCAGTTCCCGCACTAGCGGTAATGAGCAGTTCTTC,CASSSRTSGNEQFF
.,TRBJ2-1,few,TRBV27,TGTGCCAGCAGCCGGGCTCCGGGCGTTTACAATGAGCAGTTCTTC,CASSRAPGVYNEQFF
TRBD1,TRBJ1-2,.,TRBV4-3,TGCGCCAGCAGCCAAGTACAGGGGAGAGGCTACACCTTC,CASSQVQGRGYTF
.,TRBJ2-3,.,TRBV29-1,TGCAGCGTGAGAATAAGCGGCCAACCCACAGATACGCAGTATTTT,CSVRISGQPTDTQYF
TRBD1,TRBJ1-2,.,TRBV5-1,TGCGCCAGCAGCTTGTTGGGACAGGGAAGCGGCTACACCTTC,CASSLLGQGSGYTF
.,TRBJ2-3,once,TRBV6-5,TGTGCCAGCAGCCCATGGGACGGCCGGTCAGATACGCAGTATTTT,CASSPWDGRSDTQYF
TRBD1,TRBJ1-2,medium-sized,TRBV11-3,TGTGCCAGCAGCTTTAGAGGTGGGACAGGGTCTGGCTACACCTTC,CASSFRGGTGSGYTF
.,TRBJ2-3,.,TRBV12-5,TGTGCTAGTGGTTTGGGGACACACCTCAGCACAGATACGCAGTATTTT,CASGLGTHLSTDTQYF
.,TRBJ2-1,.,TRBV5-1,TGCGCCAGCAGCTTGGACGGAAGCTCCTACAATGAGCAGTTCTTC,CASSLDGSSYNEQFF
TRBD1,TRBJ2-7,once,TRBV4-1,TGCGCCAGCAGCCGACCGGACAGGGGGCACCACGAGCAGTACTTC,CASSRPDRGHHEQYF
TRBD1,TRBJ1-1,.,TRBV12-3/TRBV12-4,TGTGCCAGCAGCCGGACAGGGGGCACTGAAGCTTTCTTT,CASSRTGGTEAFF